Listed below are T cell receptor beta chains from one sample, sequenced in a study of early T cells in non-severe SARS-CoV-2 infection. TCRdb processed the 5' RACE reads anew with MiXCR; each CDR3 protein has one entry. The sample gives about 64,000 distinct CDR3 sequences, about 11% of which show up once; roughly 3% is in the top ten. This specimen was whole blood, taken at baseline. These receptors were obtained from an adult who was a healthcare worker with PCR-confirmed SARS-CoV-2 infection or an uninfected control (not recorded which). Each CDR3 is given with its conserved first and last residue. A D gene is named only where the DNA matches it firmly. Clone size is shown for a subset of rows, as once, few, many or a class of expanded clone.

clone_size	v_call	d_call	j_call	cdr3_nt	cdr3_aa
many	TRBV7-9	-	TRBJ2-1	TGTGCCAGCAGCGAAAGTTCCTACAATGAGCAGTTCTTC	CASSESSYNEQFF
few	TRBV7-2	-	TRBJ2-5	TGTGCCAGCAGCTTTCCCCGGCTAGCCCAGTACTTC	CASSFPRLAQYF
many	TRBV6-2/TRBV6-3	-	TRBJ2-1	TGTGCCAGCACTCGGCCGGGGACCCCTAAGGAGCAGTTCTTC	CASTRPGTPKEQFF
few	TRBV7-6	TRBD2	TRBJ2-1	TGTGCCAGCGGGATAGCGGGGGGCCGCTACAATGAGCAGTTCTTC	CASGIAGGRYNEQFF
many	TRBV11-3	-	TRBJ2-1	TGTGCCAGCAGCTTAGGAGGGGCCGAGGGCTACAATGAGCAGTTCTTC	CASSLGGAEGYNEQFF
few	TRBV4-1	-	TRBJ2-7	TGCGCCAGCAGCCAAGATAAGGAGGGGGGCGCTGTCTGGGAGCAGTACTTC	CASSQDKEGGAVWEQYF
-	TRBV2	-	TRBJ1-2	TGTGCCAGCAGTGAGGGGAGCCGGGTAAATGGCTACACCTTC	CASSEGSRVNGYTF
few	TRBV6-2/TRBV6-3	-	TRBJ2-7	TGTGCCAGCAGCCCCCGGGGACTCTTCTACGAGCAGTACTTC	CASSPRGLFYEQYF
many	TRBV5-1	-	TRBJ2-3	TGCGCCAGCAGCTTGGCGGCTAGCGGCACAGATACGCAGTATTTT	CASSLAASGTDTQYF
few	TRBV7-9	TRBD1	TRBJ1-2	TGTGCCAGCAGCTTCCACGGGACAGGGCGCCTTTGGTATGGCTACACCTTC	CASSFHGTGRLWYGYTF
many	TRBV25-1	-	TRBJ2-5	TGTGCCAGCAGTGTCCCTGCCCTAAAAGAGACCCAGTACTTC	CASSVPALKETQYF
-	TRBV14	TRBD1	TRBJ1-4	TGTGCCAGCAGCCAACGGACAGGCCTGGCAACTAATGAAAAACTGTTTTTT	CASSQRTGLATNEKLFF
few	TRBV24-1	-	TRBJ1-6	TGTGCCACCAGCCGGGGGGACTATAATTCACCCCTCCACTTT	CATSRGDYNSPLHF
-	TRBV20-1	-	TRBJ1-5	TGCAGTGCTAGACGCAGGGGTGTCGGACCTAATCAGCCCCAGCATTTT	CSARRRGVGPNQPQHF
-	TRBV11-2	TRBD1	TRBJ2-7	TGTGCCAGCAGCCCGACAGGGCTCTACGAGCAGTACTTC	CASSPTGLYEQYF
few	TRBV13	TRBD1	TRBJ1-6	TGTGCCAGCAGCTCGGGAACTGGACAGGGTAACCCCCTCCACTTT	CASSSGTGQGNPLHF
-	TRBV29-1	-	TRBJ2-7	TGCAGCGTCGTTCACCGGGACACCTACGAAGGGCAGTACTTC	CSVVHRDTYEGQYF
-	TRBV6-2/TRBV6-3	TRBD2	TRBJ2-3	TGTGCCAGCAGCCTGACGAGCGGGGGGGCTATTGGAACGCAGTATTTT	CASSLTSGGAIGTQYF
-	TRBV6-2/TRBV6-3	-	TRBJ1-2	TGTGCCAGCAGTTACCGATCGGACAAGCGAGACTATGGCTACACCTTC	CASSYRSDKRDYGYTF
-	TRBV5-1	-	TRBJ2-1	TGCGCCAGCAGCTTAGGGGACCCGTCAACGGAGCAGTTCTTC	CASSLGDPSTEQFF
-	TRBV4-3	TRBD2	TRBJ2-1	TGCGCCAGCAGCCAAGACAGAAGCGGGGGGGCCTATGAGCAGTTCTTC	CASSQDRSGGAYEQFF
-	TRBV10-1	-	TRBJ2-2	TGCGCCAGCAGCGGGACCCCGCTCGGGGAGCTGTTTTTT	CASSGTPLGELFF
-	TRBV4-3	-	TRBJ1-1	TGCGCCAGCAGCCAAGTAGAAGGGGGTTTAGCTTTCTTT	CASSQVEGGLAFF
once	TRBV20-1	-	TRBJ2-7	TGCAGTGCTAGAACGGGGCTCTCCTACGAGCAGTACTTC	CSARTGLSYEQYF
many	TRBV29-1	-	TRBJ1-5	TGCAGCGTTGCAGACAGCGGATTCAATCAGCCCCAGCATTTT	CSVADSGFNQPQHF
-	TRBV10-3	-	TRBJ2-7	TGTGCCATCACGGAGACCGGGACACCCAGTGGGCAGTACTTC	CAITETGTPSGQYF
few	TRBV9	-	TRBJ2-1	TGTGCCAGCAGCGTAGTTGGGAGCTCCTACAATGAGCAGTTCTTC	CASSVVGSSYNEQFF
medium-sized	TRBV7-2	TRBD2	TRBJ2-7	TGTGCCAGCAGCAAAACTAGCGGGGACGCCTACGAGCAGTACTTC	CASSKTSGDAYEQYF
-	TRBV7-2	-	TRBJ2-7	TGTGCCAGCAGCTTAGGTCCGGGACGCAGGTTGTACGAGCAGTACTTC	CASSLGPGRRLYEQYF
-	TRBV12-3/TRBV12-4	-	TRBJ1-2	TGTGCCAGCAGCCCGGACTTTTATGGCTACACCTTC	CASSPDFYGYTF
-	TRBV4-1	-	TRBJ2-3	TGCGCCAGCAGCCAAGAATCTAGCCGGGTCACAGATACGCAGTATTTT	CASSQESSRVTDTQYF